Following are 10 T cell receptor beta chains from one sample sequenced in a study of blood T cells in healthy people across ages. A second about 7 to 11 cycle PCR used barcoded and J-beta primers. TCRdb ran MiXCR on the 5' RACE reads and lists one entry per CDR3 protein. The sample carries around 820,000 distinct CDR3 sequences, approximately 25% recorded once. The data also belong to a second study, concerning T cells of mothers and their children.

Material: blood. The source of these receptors is a boy aged 5-17 years in good health.

This clonotype was seen a few times. The chain couples TRBV29-1 to TRBJ2-7; the match to TRBD2 covers 11 bases. Looked up from germline, CDR1 is SQVTM and CDR2 is ANQGSEA. Losses at the gene ends were 6 bases for V and 4 bases for J; bases not matched to a gene: 11. This CDR3 comprises 15 residues. In nucleotides, the CDR3 is TGCAGCGTGTCAACCGGGACTAGCGGTATTTACGAGCAGTACTTC. Translation gives CSVSTGTSGIYEQYF.

A few counts support this clonotype. The rearrangement links TRBV3-1 to TRBJ1-1, with TRBD1 matching 9 bases. The CDR3 sequence is 14 residues long. The trim removed 3 bases at V and 8 bases at J, leaving 7 bases unmatched. Germline values: CDR1 LGHDT, CDR2 YNNKEL (reference sequence). CDR3 DNA sequence: TGTGCCAGCAGCCAGGGGGGACAGGGCGGCGAAGCTTTCTTT. This translates into CASSQGGQGGEAFF.

This chain joins TRBV28 and TRBJ2-5; no definite D call. The J call could be wrong; TRBJ2-1 is a better fit for the DNA end. The CDR3 is made up of 14 amino acids. Germline-derived CDR1 and CDR2 are MDHEN and SYDVKM. CDR3 protein: CASSLAKGGNEQFF. Written as DNA, the CDR3 is TGTGCCAGCAGTTTAGCCAAGGGCGGCAATGAGCAGTTCTTC.

This clonotype was seen a handful of times. The rearrangement joins TRBV27 to TRBJ2-5, with D unclear. Germline lookup yields CDR1 MNHEY and CDR2 SMNVEV (reference sequence). This CDR3 is built from 12 residues. V was clipped by 8 bases and J by 4 bases, with 11 bases between them. The DNA of the CDR3 is TGTGCCAGCTGGACCCTCGGAGAGACCCAGTACTTC. As protein: CASWTLGETQYF.

The DNA for the CDR3 is TGTGCCAGCAGCAAACAGGGAGGAAATGGCTACACCTTC. Protein product: CASSKQGGNGYTF. J is TRBJ1-2 and V is TRBV7-9; perhaps TRBD1 as D (6 bases). Germline CDR1 reads SEHNR; CDR2 reads FQNEAQ (reference sequence). With 5 bases removed from V and 6 bases from J, the gap between germline ends came to 13 bases. The CDR3 totals 13 residues.

V is TRBV20-1 and J is TRBJ2-7; TRBD1 agrees at 9 bases. CDR1 is DFQATT and CDR2 is SNEGSKA in the germline V gene (reference sequence). The CDR3 runs to 15 residues. V was pared by 0 bases and J by 2 bases, with 5 bases of the junction left unmatched. CDR3 sequence: CSARDPGQGPYEQYF. In DNA, the CDR3 is TGCAGTGCTAGAGATCCGGGACAGGGCCCCTACGAGCAGTACTTC.

The V call is TRBV5-1, the J call TRBJ2-1, with 12 bases that match TRBD2. The CDR3 extends over 19 amino acids. Germline loops: CDR1 SGHRS, CDR2 YFSETQ. V shed 4 bases, J shed 3 bases, and the junction held 14 bases outside the gene matches. DNA for the CDR3: TGCGCCAGCAGCATTAAACTAGCGGGAGGACTGTCATACTACAATGAGCAGTTCTTC. Translating it yields CASSIKLAGGLSYYNEQFF.

The chain joins TRBV6-7 to TRBJ2-7; D remains ambiguous. TRBV6-7 is sorted into the ORF group, with uncertain function. This CDR3 region has 14 residues. The V end lost 5 bases, the J end lost 7 bases, and 18 bases lay between the germline ends. CDR3 sequence (DNA): TGTGCCAGCAGTACAGCCGAGACTCGCTTTGAGCAGTACTTC. Protein sequence: CASSTAETRFEQYF.

The chain has TRBV7-6 and TRBJ1-4; D is possibly TRBD1 (6 bases). Germline V gene data show CDR1 as SGHVS and CDR2 as FNYEAQ. V was pared by 4 bases and J by 6 bases, with 6 bases between. This CDR3 region has 12 residues. DNA for the CDR3: TGTGCCAGCAGCTCAGGGGATGAAAAACTGTTTTTT. It codes for CASSSGDEKLFF.

The table lists this clonotype with a few counts. The chain recombines TRBV6-5 with TRBJ2-5; 9 bases match TRBD1. Losses at the gene ends were 5 bases for V and 3 bases for J; bases not matched to a gene: 7. Germline CDR1 MNHEY, CDR2 SVGAGI. The CDR3 sequence is 15 residues long. The CDR3 spells CASSAWDRDEETQYF. CDR3 coding DNA: TGTGCCAGCAGTGCATGGGACAGGGATGAAGAGACCCAGTACTTC.